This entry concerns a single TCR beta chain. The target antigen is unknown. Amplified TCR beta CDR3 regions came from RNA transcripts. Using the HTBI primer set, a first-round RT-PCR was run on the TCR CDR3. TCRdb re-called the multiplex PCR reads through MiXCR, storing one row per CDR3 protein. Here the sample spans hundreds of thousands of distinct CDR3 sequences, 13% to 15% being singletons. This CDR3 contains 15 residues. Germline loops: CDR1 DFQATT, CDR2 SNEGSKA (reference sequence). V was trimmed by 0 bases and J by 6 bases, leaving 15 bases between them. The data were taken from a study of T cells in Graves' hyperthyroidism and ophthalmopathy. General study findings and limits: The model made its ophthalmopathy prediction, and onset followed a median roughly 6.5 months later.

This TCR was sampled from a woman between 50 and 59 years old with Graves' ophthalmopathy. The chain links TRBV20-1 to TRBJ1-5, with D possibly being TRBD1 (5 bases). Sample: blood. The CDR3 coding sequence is TGCAGTGCTAGAGAAGTGGGCAGGGCGGGTCAGCCCCAGCATTTT. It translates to CSAREVGRAGQPQHF.